Below are 16 T cell receptor beta chains sequenced from a single sample in a study of cytomegalovirus exposure and HLA in healthy donors. Use of 60 Vbeta and 13 Jbeta primers characterized the PCR. Produced via immunoSEQ multiplex PCR; TCRdb's table is partial and in-frame only. The table records about 140,000 clones, about 80% of them present only once. What was sequenced was PBMCs. All receptors derive from a man in his thirties or forties in good health and CMV-seropositive.

The chain links TRBV7-9 to TRBJ2-5, with a tentative D call TRBD1 (6 bases). Germline CDR1 SEHNR, CDR2 FQNEAQ (reference sequence). CDR3 length: 14 amino acids. V lost 3 bases, J lost 0 bases, and 8 bases lay in between. The CDR3 nucleotides are TGTGCCAGCAGCTTGCAGGGGAACCAAGAGACCCAGTACTTC. It is translated as CASSLQGNQETQYF.

The V call is TRBV28, the J call TRBJ2-1, with D possibly matching TRBD2 (5 bases). CDR3 length equals 14 residues. The germline V and J ends were trimmed by 2 bases and 2 bases, with 7 bases remaining between them. Germline CDR1 is MDHEN and CDR2 is SYDVKM. The CDR3 loop is CASSLEGTYNEQFF. CDR3 bases: TGTGCCAGCAGTTTAGAGGGAACCTACAATGAGCAGTTCTTC. Filled out from reference TRBV28 and TRBJ2-1, the complete variable domain reads DVKVTQSSRYLVKRTGEKVFLECVQDMDHENMFWYRQDPGLGLRLIYFSYDVKMKEKGDIPEGYSVSREKKERFSLILESASTNQTSMYLCASSLEGTYNEQFFGPGTRLTVL.

The chain uses TRBV9 and TRBJ2-7; possible D gene TRBD1, 5 bases. The germline V gene has CDR1 SGDLS and CDR2 YYNGEE. V lost 5 bases and J lost 1, with 13 bases in between. This CDR3 is built from 14 residues. This CDR3 is CASRDTHKSYEQYF. The CDR3 nucleotides read TGTGCCAGCAGGGACACTCATAAGTCCTACGAGCAGTACTTC.

This clone has more than one count but fewer than ten. The chain recombines TRBV4-1 with TRBJ2-3; perhaps TRBD2 as D (5 bases). Trimming stripped 4 bases from V and 2 bases from J, with 13 bases between. The CDR3 totals 15 residues. The germline V gene has CDR1 MGHRA and CDR2 YSYEKL. The CDR3 loop is CASSLIALNTDTQYF. As DNA, the CDR3 is TGCGCCAGCAGCCTCATAGCGCTGAACACAGATACGCAGTATTTT.

About this clone: The sample contains more than one DNA sequence encoding this CDR3. This chain connects TRBV7-2 to TRBJ2-1, with D hard to call. The CDR3 totals 15 residues. The germline gives CDR1 SGHTA, CDR2 FQGNSA. Trimming shortened V by 1 base and J by 0 bases, and 7 bases separated the two germline ends. Here the CDR3 reads CASSLEASSYNEQFF. The CDR3 coding sequence is TGTGCCAGCAGCTTAGAAGCGTCCTCCTACAATGAGCAGTTCTTC.

The table lists this clone with a count of one. V is TRBV6-1 and J is TRBJ1-1, with D tentatively TRBD1 (6 bases). Germline V CDR1 and CDR2: MNHNS, SASEGT. The V end was cut by 7 bases, the J end by 7 bases, with 10 bases between. This CDR3 has 11 residues. CDR3 coding DNA: TGTGCCAGCATCCGAGGGGGTGAAGCTTTCTTT. Translation gives CASIRGGEAFF.

This clone was seen only a few times. V usage is TRBV4-1 and J usage is TRBJ1-2; weak D call: TRBD1 (6 bases). The CDR3 is made up of 15 amino acids. The germline V and J ends were trimmed by 1 base and 6 bases, with 15 bases remaining between them. CDR1 is MGHRA, CDR2 YSYEKL, per germline. The CDR3 protein is CASSQGYRDLNGYTF. DNA of the CDR3: TGCGCCAGCAGCCAAGGATACAGGGACCTTAATGGCTACACCTTC.

V gene TRBV9 combines with J gene TRBJ2-5; maybe TRBD2 (5 bases). Germline-derived CDR1 and CDR2 are SGDLS and YYNGEE. There are 14 residues in the CDR3. Trimming cost V 0 bases and J 4 bases, with 10 bases left between them. The CDR3 region has the DNA TGTGCCAGCAGCGTAGAGCGGACCAGAGAGACCCAGTACTTC. This translates into CASSVERTRETQYF.

This rearrangement joins TRBV6-4 to TRBJ2-1; 13 nucleotides line up with TRBD2. Germline lookup yields CDR1 MRHNA and CDR2 SNTAGT. CDR3 length: 14 amino acids. V lost 6 bases and J lost 7; bases outside the gene matches: 3. In DNA form, the CDR3 reads TGTGCCAGCAGCGAACTAGCGGGGGGGAATGAGCAGTTCTTC. Amino acids: CASSELAGGNEQFF.

There are a few counts of this clone. CDR3 sequence reads: CASSEDRVGRAFF. The DNA for the CDR3 is TGTGCCAGCAGTGAAGACAGGGTAGGTCGGGCTTTCTTT. The genes are TRBV2 and TRBJ1-1, with D perhaps matching TRBD1 (6 bases). The ends were cut back, 1 base at V and 11 bases at J, with 14 bases in the middle. CDR3 length: 13 residues. Germline-derived CDR1 and CDR2 are SNHLY and FYNNEI.

V gene TRBV30 combines with J gene TRBJ1-1; the D gene is possibly TRBD1 (5 bases). V was pared by 4 bases and J by 1 base, with 16 bases between. The CDR3 length is 15 residues. CDR1 and CDR2 from the germline V gene are GTSNPN and SVGIG (reference sequence). The CDR3 loop reads CAWTGGGRPNTEAFF. The CDR3 nucleotides read TGTGCCTGGACGGGGGGGGGAAGGCCGAACACTGAAGCTTTCTTT.

The chain employs TRBV6-5 and TRBJ2-5; the match to TRBD1 covers 8 bases. The germline gives CDR1 MNHEY, CDR2 SVGAGI. J gave up 4 bases and V 5 bases, and 6 bases lay outside the gene matches. CDR3 length equals 14 residues. CDR3 protein: CASSRQGIGETQYF. CDR3 bases: TGTGCCAGCAGTCGACAGGGGATAGGAGAGACCCAGTACTTC.

This clone was counted a few times. The rearrangement links TRBV19 to TRBJ1-4; a weak D match, TRBD1 (5 bases). This CDR3 has 14 amino acids. Germline V lookup: CDR1 LNHDA, CDR2 SQIVND (reference sequence). The V end lost 7 bases, the J end lost 7 bases, and 16 bases lay between the germline ends. CDR3 DNA: TGTGCCAGTATCCCCTCGGGGGGAAGTGAAAAACTGTTTTTT. Translated: CASIPSGGSEKLFF.

This chain connects TRBV28 to TRBJ1-1, with 7 bases matching TRBD1. The CDR3 runs 15 residues. CDR1 MDHEN and CDR2 SYDVKM come from the germline V gene. Trimming removed 2 bases from V and 7 bases from J; junction bases left unmatched: 10. CDR3 DNA: TGTGCCAGCAGTTTACGGGGGACAGTGGCCATTGAAGCTTTCTTT. Translation gives CASSLRGTVAIEAFF.

For this clone: Other nucleotide sequences in the sample specify the same CDR3. The CDR3 loop is CASSPPSGGTYEQYF. CDR3 bases: TGTGCCAGCTCACCACCATCAGGGGGGACCTACGAGCAGTACTTC. This chain joins TRBV18 and TRBJ2-7; maybe TRBD1 (7 bases). Germline V gene data show CDR1 as KGHSH and CDR2 as LQKENI. This CDR3 has 15 residues. Trimming removed 0 bases from V and 2 bases from J, with 11 bases in between.

This chain connects TRBV9 to TRBJ2-1; TRBD2 matches 9 bases. This CDR3 is built from 15 residues. After removal of 4 bases from V and 4 bases from J, the junction contained 6 bases not matched to a gene. Germline loops: CDR1 SGDLS, CDR2 YYNGEE. This CDR3 reads CASSLRLAEYNEQFF. In DNA form, the CDR3 reads TGTGCCAGCAGCCTCCGACTAGCGGAGTACAATGAGCAGTTCTTC.